This passage covers 11 T cell receptor beta chains from one sample sequenced in a study of T cell responses to AZD1222 COVID-19 vaccine. Clones were sequenced by immunoSEQ multiplex PCR, and TCRdb holds only the in-frame ones, with some missing. This table has about 110,000 clones, around 88% appearing once. Sequencing used peripheral blood, obtained on day 0 of AZD1222 vaccination. These receptors were taken from an adult in good health.

This clone has a single count. In DNA, the CDR3 is TGTGCCAGCAGCCCACGGACAGGGGGAGGGGATACGCAGTATTTT. Translated, it gives CASSPRTGGGDTQYF. The chain has TRBV6-4 and TRBJ2-3, with 10 bases identical to TRBD1. Germline CDR1 reads MRHNA; CDR2 reads SNTAGT. The CDR3 is 15 residues long. The ends lost 6 bases at V and 6 bases at J; junction bases unmatched: 9.

This clone was counted between two and nine times. This chain connects TRBV6-5 to TRBJ1-2; D perhaps matches TRBD1 (5 bases). This CDR3 comprises 15 residues. Trimming left V 0 bases short and J 8 bases short, with 16 bases between. Germline lookup yields CDR1 MNHEY and CDR2 SVGAGI. CDR3 DNA sequence: TGTGCCAGCAGTTACTCCCAAACGGGACTTTGGGGCTACACCTTC. This gives the protein CASSYSQTGLWGYTF.

As for this clone: Relative to the germline gene, one junction end is altered; a read error may explain this. The chain combines TRBV25-1 with TRBJ1-2; D possibly corresponds to TRBD1 (6 bases). The CDR3 consists of 13 residues. Germline V gives CDR1 MGHDK, CDR2 SYGVNS. CDR3 sequence (DNA): TGTGCCAGCCGTGAGGGACATGGGGGTGGCTACACCTTC. It specifies CASREGHGGGYTF.

V gene TRBV6-5 combines with J gene TRBJ1-4; D gene unclear. The V end was cut by 4 bases, the J end by 8 bases, with 17 bases between. Germline values: CDR1 MNHEY, CDR2 SVGAGI. The CDR3 is made up of 15 amino acids. The CDR3 sequence is CASSWRTSSSEKLFF. The CDR3 DNA follows: TGTGCCAGCAGTTGGCGGACGTCATCGAGCGAAAAACTGTTTTTT.

The chain employs TRBV7-2 and TRBJ2-7, with 8 bases that match TRBD1. The CDR3 consists of 14 residues. CDR1 SGHTA and CDR2 FQGNSA come from the germline V gene. V dropped 4 bases and J dropped 0; count of bases not matched to a gene: 2. CDR3 sequence reads: CASSWTGSSYEQYF. For the CDR3, the DNA is TGTGCCAGCAGCTGGACAGGGAGCTCCTACGAGCAGTACTTC. The complete variable domain, with remaining parts taken from reference TRBV7-2 and TRBJ2-7, reads GAGVSQSPSNKVTEKGKDVELRCDPISGHTALYWYRQSLGQGLEFLIYFQGNSAPDKSGLPSDRFSAERTGGSVSTLTIQRTQQEDSAVYLCASSWTGSSYEQYFGPGTRLTVT.

Turning to this clone: Other DNA sequences in this specimen translate into the identical CDR3. The chain employs TRBV9 and TRBJ1-3, with D unclear. The germline gives CDR1 SGDLS, CDR2 YYNGEE. Trimming stripped 0 bases from V and 0 bases from J, with 1 base between. CDR3 size: 13 residues. The CDR3 DNA reads as TGTGCCAGCAGCGTAGGCTCTGGAAACACCATATATTTT. It translates to CASSVGSGNTIYF.

The chain recombines TRBV6-2 or TRBV6-3 with TRBJ1-4; D is uncertain. V gave up 2 bases and J gave up 7 bases, with 5 bases separating them. CDR3 length equals 12 residues. Per germline, CDR1 MNHEY and CDR2 SVGEGT. The chain's CDR3 is CASSYGAEKLFF. The CDR3 DNA is TGTGCCAGCAGTTACGGTGCTGAAAAACTGTTTTTT.

The chain recombines TRBV19 with TRBJ1-3; no clear D. V lost 3 bases and J lost 4, with 4 bases in between. Germline CDR1 is LNHDA and CDR2 is SQIVND (reference sequence). This CDR3 is 12 amino acids long. CDR3 protein: CASSMVGNTIYF. The CDR3 coding sequence is TGTGCCAGTAGTATGGTGGGAAACACCATATATTTT.

The chain uses TRBV18 and TRBJ1-1; D unclear. Germline V gives CDR1 KGHSH, CDR2 LQKENI. This CDR3 spans 16 amino acids. Trimming left V 3 bases short and J 1 base short, with 15 bases between. CDR3: CASSPPGLSENTEAFF. For the CDR3, the DNA is TGTGCCAGCTCACCCCCCGGCTTATCGGAGAACACTGAAGCTTTCTTT.

The genes are TRBV12-5 and TRBJ2-1, with unresolved D. The CDR3 length is 18 residues. Per the germline V gene, CDR1 is LGHNT and CDR2 is FRNRAP. V dropped 1 base and J dropped 0 bases, with 16 bases sitting between them. CDR3 sequence reads: CASGLGRSDLASYNEQFF. Written as DNA, the CDR3 is TGTGCTAGTGGTTTGGGCCGTTCGGATCTGGCCTCCTACAATGAGCAGTTCTTC.

This clone was seen just once. The V and J genes are TRBV9 and TRBJ2-1; the D is unclear. The germline V and J ends were trimmed by 4 bases and 5 bases, with 13 bases remaining between them. Looked up from germline, CDR1 is SGDLS and CDR2 is YYNGEE. The CDR3 is 14 amino acids. CDR3 DNA: TGTGCCAGCAGCATAGGACCCGTGGACAATGAGCAGTTCTTC. The encoded protein is CASSIGPVDNEQFF.